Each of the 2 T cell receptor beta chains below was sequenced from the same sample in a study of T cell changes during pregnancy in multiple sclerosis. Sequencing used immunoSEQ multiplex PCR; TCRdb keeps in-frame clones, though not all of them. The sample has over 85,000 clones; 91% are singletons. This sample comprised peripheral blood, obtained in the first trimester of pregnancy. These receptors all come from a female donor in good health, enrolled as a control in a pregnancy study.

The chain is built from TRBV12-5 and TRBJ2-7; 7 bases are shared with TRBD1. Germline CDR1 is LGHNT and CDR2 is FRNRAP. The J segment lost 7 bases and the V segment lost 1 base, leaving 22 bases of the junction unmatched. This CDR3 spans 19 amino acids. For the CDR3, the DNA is TGTGCTAGTGGTTTGGCACAAAAAGATTCACAGGGGATACCTTGGGAGCAGTACTTC. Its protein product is CASGLAQKDSQGIPWEQYF.

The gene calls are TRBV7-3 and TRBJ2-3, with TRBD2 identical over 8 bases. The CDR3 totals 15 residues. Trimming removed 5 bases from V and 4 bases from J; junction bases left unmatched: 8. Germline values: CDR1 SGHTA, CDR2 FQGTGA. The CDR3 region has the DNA TGTGCCAGCAGCCCTACAGCGGGGGAGGCAGATACGCAGTATTTT. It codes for CASSPTAGEADTQYF. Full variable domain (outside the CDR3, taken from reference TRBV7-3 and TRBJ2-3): GAGVSQTPSNKVTEKGKYVELRCDPISGHTALYWYRQSLGQGPEFLIYFQGTGAADDSGLPNDRFFAVRPEGSVSTLKIQRTERGDSAVYLCASSPTAGEADTQYFGPGTRLTVL.